This TCR beta chain was recorded in a study of neoadjuvant anti-PD-1 for oral cavity cancer. Study context: Patients mostly received three to four biweekly nivolumab doses at 3 mg/kg before surgery.

About this clone itself: As yet, its antigen is unknown.

Here immunoSEQ multiplex PCR was the method, and the copy in TCRdb shows in-frame clones only, minus some. The data show 10,000 to 15,000 clones, roughly 70% seen once. Time point denoted: after neoadjuvant nivolumab, at surgical resection. Stage II-IVA oral cavity squamous cell carcinoma was new and untreated by systemic or radiation therapy. Overall study results and limits: Pretreatment Treg/Th17 ratio correlated inversely with post-treatment tumor clonality. Each response group had just a few patients in TCR analyses.

The CDR3 totals 14 residues. V lost 3 bases to trimming and J lost 3 bases, with 12 bases between them. Germline CDR1 reads LNHDA; CDR2 reads SQIVND (reference sequence). The receptor was isolated from a person between 40 and 79 years old with oral cavity squamous cell carcinoma. V is TRBV19 and J is TRBJ2-7; D is unresolved. The sequencing used PBMCs, collected after nivolumab (anti-PD-1) treatment. The CDR3 sequence is CASSIRDGDYEQYF. In DNA, the CDR3 is TGTGCCAGTAGTATTCGCGACGGAGACTACGAGCAGTACTTC.